This T cell receptor beta chain was recovered during a study of cytomegalovirus exposure and HLA in healthy donors. As regards this clone: Its target is unknown.

CDR1 SEHNR and CDR2 FQNEAQ come from the germline V gene (reference sequence). The germline V and J ends were trimmed by 5 bases and 7 bases, with 21 bases remaining between them. This CDR3 is built from 16 residues. The PCR ran on 60 Vbeta and 13 Jbeta primers. Generated by immunoSEQ multiplex PCR, the TCRdb table keeps only in-frame clones and is missing some. The data show over 110,000 clones, around 79% seen once. Whole-study findings and limits: V- and J-gene trimming in TCR beta was tied to a missense DCLRE1C variant by an analysis performed later. A later analysis showed that HLA-associated TCR beta chains had undergone more clonal expansion than equally common others. Altogether, 164 TCR beta chains were recorded as cytomegalovirus-associated. Under in vitro conditions, three CMV-associated chains were confirmed as specific for CMV antigens.

This sequence originates from a woman between 50 and 59 years old in good health and CMV-seropositive. The chain uses TRBV7-9 and TRBJ1-5; D might be TRBD1 (6 bases). Source material: PBMCs. The CDR3 nucleotides are TGTGCCAGCAGCCCTAGTGGCGCAGGGGCGGACCAGCCCCAGCATTTT. Its translation: CASSPSGAGADQPQHF.